These T cell receptor beta chains were read from a single sample in a study of radiotherapy plus CTLA-4 blockade in lung cancer. This table comes from immunoSEQ multiplex PCR, and its TCRdb copy is limited to in-frame clones, with some not included. Seen here are tens of thousands of clones, 70% to 90% observed once, and the top ten hold about a sixth. This specimen consisted of peripheral blood, obtained from a patient treated with radiotherapy plus ipilimumab. These receptors were obtained from a human donor with non-small cell lung cancer that progressed on radiotherapy plus ipilimumab. Each CDR3 is given with its conserved first and last residue. A D gene is named only where the DNA matches it firmly. Clone size appears in some rows only: once, few, many, or a class for an expanded clone.

v_gene: TRBV18
abundance: few
d_gene: TRBD1
j_gene: TRBJ1-6
CDR3nt: TGTGCCAGCTCACCTGGACAGGGTGGTATCTTAGCACCCCTCCACTTT
CDR3aa: CASSPGQGGILAPLHF

v_gene: TRBV28
abundance: .
d_gene: TRBD1
j_gene: TRBJ1-2
CDR3nt: TGTGCCAGCAGCCTGACAGGGGCCTATGGCTACACCTTC
CDR3aa: CASSLTGAYGYTF

v_gene: TRBV7-8
abundance: .
d_gene: .
j_gene: TRBJ2-5
CDR3nt: TGTGCCAGCAGCTTAAGTGTCGGCATTACGTACCAAGAGACCCAGTACTTC
CDR3aa: CASSLSVGITYQETQYF

v_gene: TRBV28
abundance: .
d_gene: .
j_gene: TRBJ1-5
CDR3nt: TGTGCCAGCATTGGGCGACTTAGCAATCAGCCCCAGCATTTT
CDR3aa: CASIGRLSNQPQHF

v_gene: TRBV10-1
abundance: .
d_gene: .
j_gene: TRBJ2-7
CDR3nt: TGCGCCCGTCTTAGGCAGGGCTACGAGCAGTACTTC
CDR3aa: CARLRQGYEQYF

v_gene: TRBV27
abundance: .
d_gene: .
j_gene: TRBJ2-7
CDR3nt: TGTGCCAGCAGTTTTCGGTACGAGCAGTACTTC
CDR3aa: CASSFRYEQYF

v_gene: TRBV11-2
abundance: .
d_gene: TRBD1
j_gene: TRBJ2-7
CDR3nt: TGTGCCAGCAGCTCGGACAGGTACTCCTACGAGCAGTACTTC
CDR3aa: CASSSDRYSYEQYF

v_gene: TRBV30
abundance: .
d_gene: .
j_gene: TRBJ2-1
CDR3nt: TGTGCCTGGAGTGTTTCCGGGGTTCACTACAATGAGCAGTTCTTC
CDR3aa: CAWSVSGVHYNEQFF

v_gene: TRBV2
abundance: .
d_gene: .
j_gene: TRBJ2-7
CDR3nt: TGTGCCAACACAGGGCGGGACTCCTACGAGCAGTACTTC
CDR3aa: CANTGRDSYEQYF

v_gene: TRBV4-1
abundance: .
d_gene: .
j_gene: TRBJ1-6
CDR3nt: TGCGCCAGCAGCCAAGACGTCATCTATAATTCACCCCTCCACTTT
CDR3aa: CASSQDVIYNSPLHF

v_gene: TRBV7-9
abundance: .
d_gene: TRBD2
j_gene: TRBJ2-1
CDR3nt: TGTGCCAGCAGCTTAGGACTAGCGGGGGGGCATAATGAGCAGTTCTTC
CDR3aa: CASSLGLAGGHNEQFF

v_gene: TRBV4-2
abundance: .
d_gene: .
j_gene: TRBJ1-2
CDR3nt: TGTGCCAGCAGCCCCTTATCAAGGGGGGCGCACTATGGCTACACCTTC
CDR3aa: CASSPLSRGAHYGYTF

v_gene: TRBV7-6
abundance: .
d_gene: TRBD2
j_gene: TRBJ2-1
CDR3nt: TGTGCCAGCAGCTTGGGGACTAGCGGACATGAGCAGTTCTTC
CDR3aa: CASSLGTSGHEQFF

v_gene: TRBV4-3
abundance: .
d_gene: TRBD1
j_gene: TRBJ1-2
CDR3nt: TGCGCCAGCAGCCAAGATGTGCAGACAGGGGTTTATGGCTACACCTTC
CDR3aa: CASSQDVQTGVYGYTF

v_gene: TRBV27
abundance: .
d_gene: .
j_gene: TRBJ1-2
CDR3nt: TGTGCCAGCAGTTTATCGGGGGGGCCCTATGGCTACACCTTC
CDR3aa: CASSLSGGPYGYTF

v_gene: TRBV18
abundance: .
d_gene: TRBD1
j_gene: TRBJ2-7
CDR3nt: TGTGCCAGCTCACCAGCGGGACAGGGTATCCACGAGCAGTACTTC
CDR3aa: CASSPAGQGIHEQYF

v_gene: TRBV7-2
abundance: few
d_gene: .
j_gene: TRBJ2-7
CDR3nt: TGTGCCAGCAGCTTAGATTCGGTTGGGGTGCAGTACTTC
CDR3aa: CASSLDSVGVQYF

v_gene: TRBV10-3
abundance: .
d_gene: TRBD1
j_gene: TRBJ1-2
CDR3nt: TGTGCCATCAGTGAGTATTCGACAGGGGTACTGGCCTATGGCTACACCTTC
CDR3aa: CAISEYSTGVLAYGYTF

v_gene: TRBV4-2
abundance: .
d_gene: TRBD2
j_gene: TRBJ2-3
CDR3nt: TGTGCCAGCAGCCAAGATGAGGGACTAGCGCGATTCACAGATACGCAGTATTTT
CDR3aa: CASSQDEGLARFTDTQYF

v_gene: TRBV29-1
abundance: .
d_gene: .
j_gene: TRBJ2-2
CDR3nt: TGCAGCGCCCACCGAGGGGGTTCCCATTCCGGGGAGCTGTTTTTT
CDR3aa: CSAHRGGSHSGELFF

v_gene: TRBV10-3
abundance: .
d_gene: TRBD1
j_gene: TRBJ1-4
CDR3nt: TGTGCCATCAGTGACGGGAGACAGGGGTCGAAAAAACTGTTTTTT
CDR3aa: CAISDGRQGSKKLFF

v_gene: TRBV30
abundance: .
d_gene: .
j_gene: TRBJ1-3
CDR3nt: TGTGCCTGGAGGCCCCCCAGGGTCTTCTCTGGAAACACCATATATTTT
CDR3aa: CAWRPPRVFSGNTIYF

v_gene: TRBV28
abundance: .
d_gene: .
j_gene: TRBJ2-2
CDR3nt: TGTGCCAGCAGTTTGTGGCCCGGGGAGCTGTTTTTT
CDR3aa: CASSLWPGELFF

v_gene: TRBV5-1
abundance: .
d_gene: TRBD2
j_gene: TRBJ2-7
CDR3nt: TGCGCCAGCAGTAATAAGGAACTAGCGAGGTCCTACGAGCAGTACTTC
CDR3aa: CASSNKELARSYEQYF

v_gene: TRBV7-2
abundance: .
d_gene: TRBD1
j_gene: TRBJ1-2
CDR3nt: TGTGCCAGCAGCTTGGAGGACAGGTCGGGTTATGGCTACACCTTC
CDR3aa: CASSLEDRSGYGYTF

v_gene: TRBV19
abundance: .
d_gene: TRBD1
j_gene: TRBJ1-2
CDR3nt: TGTGCCAGTAGTCGGACAGGGGAGTATGGCTACACCTTC
CDR3aa: CASSRTGEYGYTF

v_gene: TRBV6-5
abundance: .
d_gene: .
j_gene: TRBJ2-7
CDR3nt: TGTGCCAGCAGTTACACAAAGGGGACTTCTCTCGGCGAGCAGTACTTC
CDR3aa: CASSYTKGTSLGEQYF

v_gene: TRBV10-3
abundance: .
d_gene: TRBD1
j_gene: TRBJ1-3
CDR3nt: TGTGCCATCAGTGACCCGGGACAGGGGCAATTCTCTGGAAACACCATATATTTT
CDR3aa: CAISDPGQGQFSGNTIYF

v_gene: TRBV5-8
abundance: .
d_gene: .
j_gene: TRBJ2-7
CDR3nt: TGTGCCAGCAGCCTCGGGTGGGGAGTCTACGAGCAGTACTTC
CDR3aa: CASSLGWGVYEQYF

v_gene: TRBV4-3
abundance: .
d_gene: TRBD1
j_gene: TRBJ1-4
CDR3nt: TGCGCCAGCAGCTCCGGACAGGATGAAAAACTGTTTTTT
CDR3aa: CASSSGQDEKLFF

v_gene: TRBV6-6
abundance: .
d_gene: .
j_gene: TRBJ1-5
CDR3nt: TGTGCCAGCAGTGATCAGGGTAGCAATCAGCCCCAGCATTTT
CDR3aa: CASSDQGSNQPQHF

v_gene: TRBV11-3
abundance: .
d_gene: TRBD1
j_gene: TRBJ1-1
CDR3nt: TGTGCCAGCAGCTTAGCAGGGGGCAGTAACACTGAAGCTTTCTTT
CDR3aa: CASSLAGGSNTEAFF

v_gene: TRBV25-1
abundance: .
d_gene: .
j_gene: TRBJ1-1
CDR3nt: TGTGCCAGCAGTGAAACGTTGTCTGGGTTGAACACTGAAGCTTTCTTT
CDR3aa: CASSETLSGLNTEAFF

v_gene: TRBV30
abundance: .
d_gene: .
j_gene: TRBJ2-7
CDR3nt: TGTGCCTGGAGCACAGGGTCGGGTGCCTACGAGCAGTACTTC
CDR3aa: CAWSTGSGAYEQYF

v_gene: TRBV21-1
abundance: .
d_gene: .
j_gene: TRBJ2-2
CDR3nt: TGTGCCAGCAGCAACCGGACTAGCGGGAGACATAACACCGGGGAGCTGTTTTTT
CDR3aa: CASSNRTSGRHNTGELFF

v_gene: TRBV10-3
abundance: .
d_gene: TRBD1
j_gene: TRBJ1-1
CDR3nt: TGTGCCATCAGTCCGACAGGGCCGGGGAACACTGAAGCTTTCTTT
CDR3aa: CAISPTGPGNTEAFF

v_gene: TRBV7-9
abundance: few
d_gene: .
j_gene: TRBJ2-7
CDR3nt: TGTGCCAGCAGCTTCTCCTACGAGCAGTACTTC
CDR3aa: CASSFSYEQYF

v_gene: TRBV5-1
abundance: .
d_gene: .
j_gene: TRBJ2-5
CDR3nt: TGCGCCAGCAGTAGAGAGGGGGGCCTACAAGAGACCCAGTACTTC
CDR3aa: CASSREGGLQETQYF

v_gene: TRBV19
abundance: few
d_gene: TRBD1
j_gene: TRBJ1-1
CDR3nt: TGTGCCAGTAGTATAACAGGGGTCTACACTGAAGCTTTCTTT
CDR3aa: CASSITGVYTEAFF

v_gene: TRBV7-2
abundance: .
d_gene: TRBD2
j_gene: TRBJ2-3
CDR3nt: TGTGCCAGCAGCCTGGGACTAGCGGGAGGGCCGGACGCAGATACGCAGTATTTT
CDR3aa: CASSLGLAGGPDADTQYF

v_gene: TRBV19
abundance: .
d_gene: .
j_gene: TRBJ2-3
CDR3nt: TGTGCCAGTACCCCACAGGGCGGGCTGGGCCCAGATACGCAGTATTTT
CDR3aa: CASTPQGGLGPDTQYF

v_gene: TRBV30
abundance: .
d_gene: .
j_gene: TRBJ1-6
CDR3nt: TGTGCCTGGAGAACGTTCGCGGATTATAATTCACCCCTCCACTTT
CDR3aa: CAWRTFADYNSPLHF

v_gene: TRBV7-2
abundance: once
d_gene: TRBD2
j_gene: TRBJ2-5
CDR3nt: TGTGCCAGCAGCTTAGGTAGCGGGGGGAAGACCCAGTACTTC
CDR3aa: CASSLGSGGKTQYF

v_gene: TRBV28
abundance: .
d_gene: .
j_gene: TRBJ2-7
CDR3nt: TGTGCCAGCAGTTTAAAGCCCTGGCCGGGCTACGAGCAGTACTTC
CDR3aa: CASSLKPWPGYEQYF

v_gene: TRBV6-5
abundance: .
d_gene: TRBD1
j_gene: TRBJ1-1
CDR3nt: TGTGCCAGCAGTTACTGGACTCCGGGACAGGGTTCTGAAGCTTTCTTT
CDR3aa: CASSYWTPGQGSEAFF

v_gene: TRBV19
abundance: .
d_gene: .
j_gene: TRBJ1-2
CDR3nt: TGTGCCAGTTCTGCTGGGGCGTTCTATGGCTACACCTTC
CDR3aa: CASSAGAFYGYTF

v_gene: TRBV27
abundance: .
d_gene: TRBD1
j_gene: TRBJ1-3
CDR3nt: TGTGCCAGCAGTTTATTGGGACAGGGGGCAGCTGGAAACACCATATATTTT
CDR3aa: CASSLLGQGAAGNTIYF

v_gene: TRBV19
abundance: .
d_gene: TRBD1
j_gene: TRBJ2-3
CDR3nt: TGTGCCAGTAGTATAGGACAGGGAGATACGCAGTATTTT
CDR3aa: CASSIGQGDTQYF

v_gene: TRBV7-2
abundance: .
d_gene: TRBD1
j_gene: TRBJ2-5
CDR3nt: TGTGCCAGCAGCTCCGGGACAGCAGGGACCCAGTACTTC
CDR3aa: CASSSGTAGTQYF

v_gene: TRBV18
abundance: .
d_gene: .
j_gene: TRBJ2-3
CDR3nt: TGTGCCAGCTCGCCCCCTAGCACAGATACGCAGTATTTT
CDR3aa: CASSPPSTDTQYF

v_gene: TRBV7-6
abundance: .
d_gene: .
j_gene: TRBJ1-1
CDR3nt: TGTGCCAGCAGCTTAGCGGGAATGAGCGCTGAAGCTTTCTTT
CDR3aa: CASSLAGMSAEAFF

v_gene: TRBV7-3
abundance: .
d_gene: .
j_gene: TRBJ2-3
CDR3nt: TGTGCCAGCAGCTTCGGGGGGCTTGGCACAGATACGCAGTATTTT
CDR3aa: CASSFGGLGTDTQYF

v_gene: TRBV5-1
abundance: .
d_gene: TRBD1
j_gene: TRBJ1-5
CDR3nt: TGCGCCAGCAGCTTGGGACAGGGGGACAATCAGCCCCAGCATTTT
CDR3aa: CASSLGQGDNQPQHF

v_gene: TRBV9
abundance: few
d_gene: .
j_gene: TRBJ2-1
CDR3nt: TGTGCCAGCAGCGTATCCTCCTCGTACAATGAGCAGTTCTTC
CDR3aa: CASSVSSSYNEQFF